This entry lists 32 T cell receptor beta chains sequenced from one sample in a study of T cell repertoires in aging, cancer and after chemotherapy. TRB rearrangements spanning V, D and J were amplified using mixed TRB-A/B primers. TCRdb used MiXCR to reprocess the multiplex PCR reads, holding one entry per CDR3 protein. The sample carries around 13,000 distinct CDR3 sequences, 35% to 45% recorded once. The template was genomic DNA from peripheral blood, not RNA. The source material was blood. These receptors originate from a human donor in good health. The donor label of this sample is uncertain.

This clonotype was seen more than once but under ten times. The chain joins TRBV19 to TRBJ2-7; 8 bases agree with TRBD1. The germline V gene encodes CDR1 LNHDA and CDR2 SQIVND (reference sequence). The V gene end was trimmed by 5 bases and the J gene end by 0 bases; junction bases not matched to a gene: 6. The CDR3 runs 15 residues. The CDR3 coding sequence is TGTGCCAGTAGTGAACAGGGGGACGGCTCCTACGAGCAGTACTTC. It yields the protein CASSEQGDGSYEQYF.

The V gene is TRBV27, the J gene TRBJ1-3; D remains unclear. The V end lost 4 bases, the J end lost 9 bases, and 16 bases lay between the germline ends. The CDR3 covers 14 residues. Per the germline V gene, CDR1 is MNHEY and CDR2 is SMNVEV (reference sequence). CDR3 residues: CASSSTPKSSTIYF. The CDR3 nucleotides read TGTGCCAGCAGTTCAACCCCCAAGTCAAGCACCATATATTTT.

This clonotype has a handful of counts. The V gene is TRBV30, the J gene TRBJ1-6; TRBD1 aligns across 7 bases. CDR1 is GTSNPN, CDR2 SVGIG, per germline (reference sequence). The CDR3 covers 13 residues. V shed 2 bases and J 11 bases; nucleotides not matched to a gene: 6. CDR3 sequence (DNA): TGTGCCTGGAGTACGCGACAGGGTGCACCCCTCCACTTT. Translation gives CAWSTRQGAPLHF. The full variable domain, its missing parts supplied by reference TRBV30 and TRBJ1-6, is SQTIHQWPATLVQPVGSPLSLECTVEGTSNPNLYWYRQAAGRGLQLLFYSVGIGQISSEVPQNLSASRPQDRQFILSSKKLLLSDSGFYLCAWSTRQGAPLHFGNGTRLTVT.

The chain uses TRBV19 and TRBJ2-2; TRBD2 might be the D (6 bases). The CDR3 is made up of 15 amino acids. V was trimmed by 5 bases and J by 6 bases, leaving 16 bases between them. Germline-derived CDR1 and CDR2 are LNHDA and SQIVND (reference sequence). CDR3 nucleotide sequence: TGTGCCAGTAGTGGCGCGGGGAGGTTTTCCGGGGAGCTGTTTTTT. This encodes CASSGAGRFSGELFF.

The chain carries TRBV27 and TRBJ2-7; TRBD2 is a possible D gene (5 bases). This CDR3 has 15 residues. V was pared by 4 bases and J by 4 bases, with 17 bases between. CDR1 is MNHEY, CDR2 SMNVEV, per germline (reference sequence). The CDR3 reads CASSWQKGEMYEQYF. In DNA form, the CDR3 reads TGTGCCAGCAGTTGGCAGAAGGGAGAGATGTACGAGCAGTACTTC.

The chain employs TRBV11-1 and TRBJ1-4; D is ambiguous. The CDR3 loop spans 15 amino acids. Germline CDR1 is SGHAT and CDR2 is FQDESV (reference sequence). The V end lost 1 base, the J end lost 0 bases, and 6 bases lay between the germline ends. The CDR3 reads CASSLEPATNEKLFF. Written as DNA, the CDR3 is TGTGCCAGCAGCTTAGAACCTGCAACTAATGAAAAACTGTTTTTT.

This clonotype was recorded a few times. The chain couples TRBV30 to TRBJ2-3; tentative D call: TRBD2 (7 bases). The CDR3 length is 16 residues. Germline V gene sequence: CDR1 GTSNPN, CDR2 SVGIG (reference sequence). The CDR3 sequence: CAARRGLVASTDTQYF. CDR3 sequence (DNA): TGTGCGGCCCGGCGGGGGCTGGTAGCGAGCACAGATACGCAGTATTTT.

The CDR3 DNA reads as TGTGCCAGCAGTTACTCGATGGACAGGGGGCCCTGGGAGTACTTC. Translated, it gives CASSYSMDRGPWEYF. The V gene is TRBV6-2 or TRBV6-3, the J gene TRBJ2-4; TRBD1 aligns across 11 bases. The CDR3 is 15 residues long. After removal of 0 bases from V and 14 bases from J, the junction contained 9 bases not matched to a gene. CDR1 is MNHEY, CDR2 SVGEGT, per germline.

The J gene is TRBJ2-7, the V gene TRBV18; the match to TRBD2 covers 8 bases. With V trimmed by 6 bases and J by 2 bases, 6 bases remained unmatched. Germline V gene data show CDR1 as KGHSH and CDR2 as LQKENI. CDR3 length equals 14 residues. CDR3: CASSAQRGTYEQYF. The CDR3, as DNA: TGTGCCAGCTCCGCCCAGCGGGGGACCTACGAGCAGTACTTC.

The chain combines TRBV20-1 with TRBJ2-3; TRBD2 matches 10 bases. Per the germline V gene, CDR1 is DFQATT and CDR2 is SNEGSKA (reference sequence). The CDR3 is made up of 15 amino acids. V lost 1 base to trimming and J lost 6 bases; unmatched junction nucleotides: 7. The CDR3 sequence: CSARAPSGSRDTQYF. The CDR3, as DNA: TGCAGTGCTAGAGCGCCTAGCGGGAGTCGGGATACGCAGTATTTT.

The V and J genes are TRBV5-6 and TRBJ2-7, with a possible D match to TRBD1 (5 bases). Trimming stripped 2 bases from V and 3 bases from J, with 9 bases between. Germline CDR1 SGHDT, CDR2 YYEEEE. The CDR3 runs 13 residues. CDR3 coding DNA: TGTGCCAGCAGCTTCGGACACAACTACGAGCAGTACTTC. Its translation: CASSFGHNYEQYF.

The chain is built from TRBV12-3 or TRBV12-4 and TRBJ2-1, with D tentatively TRBD2 (5 bases). This CDR3 comprises 12 residues. Trimming shortened V by 8 bases and J by 9 bases, and 14 bases separated the two germline ends. CDR3 residues: CASSSGSGEQFF. The CDR3 DNA is TGTGCCAGCTCTTCGGGGTCCGGTGAGCAGTTCTTC.

This clonotype occurred once. A much larger clone lies a single base off, so this may be a read error. This rearrangement joins TRBV19 to TRBJ2-1, with 7 bases that match TRBD1. This CDR3 is 15 amino acids long. Germline V lookup: CDR1 LNHDA, CDR2 SQIVND (reference sequence). The ends lost 6 bases at V and 4 bases at J; junction bases unmatched: 9. The CDR3 nucleotides read TGTGCCAGTAGCTACCCCGGGACAGTTTACAATGAGCAGTTCTTC. Translating it yields CASSYPGTVYNEQFF.

The sample holds one count of this clonotype. One end of the junction varies from germline; a read error may be responsible. This chain connects TRBV10-3 to TRBJ1-1; D ambiguous. The CDR3 spans 12 residues. The germline V gene encodes CDR1 ENHRY and CDR2 SYGVKD. DNA of the CDR3: TGTGCCAGCAGTTACCGGGTGCCTGAAGCTTTCTTT. It yields the protein CASSYRVPEAFF.

By share, this clonotype counts as medium-sized. The rearrangement joins TRBV19 to TRBJ2-3; maybe TRBD2 (5 bases). The germline V gene encodes CDR1 LNHDA and CDR2 SQIVND (reference sequence). The CDR3 covers 14 residues. V was trimmed by 1 base and J by 6 bases, leaving 11 bases between them. The CDR3: CASSIVASSDTQYF. The CDR3 nucleotides read TGTGCCAGTAGTATAGTCGCTAGCAGTGATACGCAGTATTTT.

This chain joins TRBV30 and TRBJ1-2; weak D call: TRBD1 (6 bases). The CDR3 runs 13 residues. Germline lookup yields CDR1 GTSNPN and CDR2 SVGIG (reference sequence). Trimming took off 7 bases at V and 8 bases at J, with 20 bases between the two ends. Written as DNA, the CDR3 is TGTGCCTACAGGACAAGCCTACAGGGCGGCTACACCTTC. Protein: CAYRTSLQGGYTF.

The gene calls are TRBV7-9 and TRBJ2-7; 8 nucleotides line up with TRBD2. With V trimmed by 3 bases and J by 3 bases, 4 bases remained unmatched. The germline gives CDR1 SEHNR, CDR2 FQNEAQ (reference sequence). This CDR3 contains 14 residues. CDR3 in amino acids: CASSFGSGDYEQYF. CDR3 DNA: TGTGCCAGCAGCTTTGGTAGCGGGGACTACGAGCAGTACTTC.

By frequency in the sample, this clonotype is medium-sized. The V call is TRBV6-4, the J call TRBJ2-3, with D maybe TRBD2 (5 bases). Germline V CDR1 and CDR2: MRHNA, SNTAGT. V was pared by 2 bases and J by 5 bases, with 8 bases between. The CDR3 is 13 residues long. The CDR3 DNA sequence: TGTGCCAGCAGTGACAAGGGAGAAGATACGCAGTATTTT. This encodes CASSDKGEDTQYF.

The chain has TRBV6-5 and TRBJ2-7; tentatively, D is TRBD2 (5 bases). The CDR3 runs to 14 residues. The V and J ends lost 5 bases and 5 bases respectively, with 16 bases between them. Germline lookup yields CDR1 MNHEY and CDR2 SVGAGI. In DNA, the CDR3 is TGTGCCAGCAGTGAACGGGGAATTCGGGACGAGCAGTACTTC. The encoded protein is CASSERGIRDEQYF.

This clonotype is medium-sized in the sample. This chain links TRBV19 with TRBJ2-5, with TRBD2 matching 9 bases. CDR3 length: 14 amino acids. V was pared by 10 bases and J by 0 bases, with 6 bases of the junction left unmatched. Germline V CDR1 and CDR2: LNHDA, SQIVND (reference sequence). The CDR3 DNA reads TGTGCCACTGCGGGACTAGCAGACCAAGAGACCCAGTACTTC. It translates to CATAGLADQETQYF. Together with reference TRBV19 and TRBJ2-5, the CDR3 gives the full variable domain: DGGITQSPKYLFRKEGQNVTLSCEQNLNHDAMYWYRQDPGQGLRLIYYSQIVNDFQKGDIAEGYSVSREKKESFPLTVTSAQKNPTAFYLCATAGLADQETQYFGPGTRLLVL.

Concerning this clonotype itself: One end of the junction fails to match germline, which may point to a read error. The rearrangement links TRBV18 to TRBJ1-2; D perhaps matches TRBD1 (5 bases). The germline V gene has CDR1 KGHSH and CDR2 LQKENI. The CDR3 has 13 amino acids. CDR3 sequence: CASSPLDKSSHTF. CDR3 sequence (DNA): TGTGCCAGCTCCCCACTGGACAAATCGTCTCACACCTTC.

This chain joins TRBV19 and TRBJ1-1; 9 bases line up with TRBD1. Germline V gene data show CDR1 as LNHDA and CDR2 as SQIVND (reference sequence). V dropped 5 bases and J dropped 7; count of bases not matched to a gene: 5. CDR3 length: 13 residues. The CDR3 spells CASSLQGAVEAFF. The CDR3 nucleotides are TGTGCCAGTAGTCTACAGGGGGCGGTTGAAGCTTTCTTT. Using reference TRBV19 and TRBJ1-1 for the parts outside the CDR3, the full variable domain is DGGITQSPKYLFRKEGQNVTLSCEQNLNHDAMYWYRQDPGQGLRLIYYSQIVNDFQKGDIAEGYSVSREKKESFPLTVTSAQKNPTAFYLCASSLQGAVEAFFGQGTRLTVV.

This clonotype occurred a few times. CDR3 sequence reads: CASSLFTGDGYTF. DNA for the CDR3: TGTGCCAGCAGCCTGTTTACAGGGGATGGCTACACCTTC. This sequence joins TRBV12-3 or TRBV12-4 and TRBJ1-2, with 7 bases fitting TRBD1. The CDR3 has 13 amino acids. The V and J ends lost 6 bases and 6 bases, in that order; junction bases with no gene match: 7.

The genes are TRBV5-4 and TRBJ2-3; no reliable D call. There are 14 residues in the CDR3. V was pared by 3 bases and J by 3 bases, with 11 bases between. CDR1 and CDR2 (germline): SGHNT, YYREEE (reference sequence). DNA for the CDR3: TGTGCCAGCAGCTCGGGCCTGGTTACAGATACGCAGTATTTT. Translation: CASSSGLVTDTQYF.

In its sample, this clonotype is medium-sized. The rearrangement uses TRBV29-1 and TRBJ2-7; 12 bases fit TRBD2. Germline V lookup: CDR1 SQVTM, CDR2 ANQGSEA. V was clipped by 7 bases and J by 2 bases; unmatched bases: 3. This CDR3 comprises 13 residues. In DNA form, the CDR3 reads TGCAGCGCCACTAGCGGGGGGCCCTACGAGCAGTACTTC. It specifies CSATSGGPYEQYF.

This clonotype was picked up a small number of times. The CDR3 DNA reads TGTGCCAGCAGTCGGGACACAACCTACGAGCAGTACTTC. Its protein product is CASSRDTTYEQYF. The gene calls are TRBV6-5 and TRBJ2-7, with TRBD1 as a possible D gene (6 bases). Trimming took 5 bases from V and 2 from J, leaving 10 bases between them. Germline V gene lookup returns CDR1 MNHEY and CDR2 SVGAGI. CDR3 length equals 13 residues.

The chain uses TRBV30 and TRBJ2-7; no clear D. The germline CDR1 and CDR2 sequences are GTSNPN and SVGIG (reference sequence). This CDR3 is 12 amino acids long. Trimming removed 5 bases at V and 7 bases at J, with 15 bases between. The CDR3 protein is CAWHNSFDEQYF. CDR3 in DNA: TGTGCCTGGCATAATTCATTCGATGAGCAGTACTTC.

By sample share, this clonotype is medium-sized. This rearrangement joins TRBV29-1 to TRBJ2-3, with 9 positions matching TRBD1. J was trimmed by 3 bases and V by 6 bases; bases with no gene match: 7. The germline gives CDR1 SQVTM, CDR2 ANQGSEA. The length of the CDR3 is 14 residues. The CDR3 reads CSVERDRETDTQYF. DNA for the CDR3: TGCAGCGTGGAGCGGGACAGGGAGACAGATACGCAGTATTTT.

V gene TRBV12-3 or TRBV12-4 combines with J gene TRBJ1-3; 7 bases are shared with TRBD1. This CDR3 is built from 14 residues. The trim removed 5 bases at V and 4 bases at J, leaving 5 bases unmatched. This chain's CDR3 is CASSQQGLGNTIYF. In DNA form, the CDR3 reads TGTGCCAGCAGTCAACAGGGGCTGGGAAACACCATATATTTT.

The V call is TRBV6-1, the J call TRBJ2-2, with D unresolved. The germline V gene encodes CDR1 MNHNS and CDR2 SASEGT. The ends were cut back, 1 base at V and 5 bases at J, with 5 bases in the middle. The CDR3 is made up of 13 amino acids. The CDR3 DNA follows: TGTGCCAGCAGTGAAGTGGAAACCGGGGAGCTGTTTTTT. Translation gives CASSEVETGELFF.

The gene calls are TRBV27 and TRBJ2-1, with D perhaps TRBD1 (5 bases). CDR3 length: 17 amino acids. Germline V lookup: CDR1 MNHEY, CDR2 SMNVEV (reference sequence). V dropped 5 bases and J dropped 7 bases, with 24 bases sitting between them. The DNA of the CDR3 is TGTGCCAGCAGTCCCGACAGCATCTATGAGAGGATAAATGAGCAGTTCTTC. Residues: CASSPDSIYERINEQFF.

This clonotype is medium-sized within its sample. V usage is TRBV11-3 and J usage is TRBJ1-4, with D possibly TRBD1 on 5 matching bases. CDR3 length equals 13 residues. Germline V gene data show CDR1 as SGHNT and CDR2 as YENEEA. V gave up 0 bases and J gave up 9 bases, with 8 bases separating them. The CDR3 sequence is CASSLDGGKKLFF. The CDR3 DNA is TGTGCCAGCAGCTTAGACGGGGGTAAAAAACTGTTTTTT.